Described below is a single T cell receptor (beta chain) sequence and its context. Its target is not known. These data belong to a study of T cell repertoires in cytomegalovirus infection. In the study overall: Public TCR beta signatures indicated both CMV infection and matching HLA type. The study's findings and limits: Adding up the frequency of public TCR beta families identified people who carried CMV plus the relevant HLA. Dominating the ex vivo response were HLA-C-restricted CMV-specific TCR beta clonotypes.

Unmatched junction bases numbered 3, after V lost 6 bases and J lost 2 bases. This CDR3 is built from 16 residues. CDR1 and CDR2 (germline): SEHNR, FQNEAQ (reference sequence). TCRdb re-called the reads with MiXCR, one entry per CDR3 protein. The profile shows about 450,000 distinct CDR3 sequences, 25% to 40% of them singletons. The J gene is TRBJ2-6, the V gene TRBV7-9, with 11 nucleotides matching TRBD1. This clonotype was sampled from a human donor in good health (CMV status not recorded). Some clones in this sample may be carry-over from other donors' samples. Sequenced input: PBMCs. CDR3 region: CASRVDRGPGANVLTF. The CDR3 nucleotides are TGTGCCAGCAGAGTGGACAGGGGGCCTGGGGCCAACGTCCTGACTTTC.